The 2 T cell receptor beta chains reported below all come from one sample, sequenced in a study of blood T cell repertoires in COVID-19. Profiled with immunoSEQ multiplex PCR; TCRdb holds only in-frame clones, not every one. The sample has about 170,000 clones; roughly 90% are singletons. Sample: peripheral blood. Every receptor here comes from a man between 18 and 35 years old with COVID-19, enrolled during active disease.

V gene TRBV5-1 combines with J gene TRBJ1-3; 7 bases map to TRBD1. Trimming took 7 bases from V and 4 from J; bases not matched to a gene: 8. Germline V gives CDR1 SGHRS, CDR2 YFSETQ. The CDR3 is made up of 14 amino acids. CDR3 loop: CASRHGTEGNTIYF. CDR3 DNA: TGCGCCAGCCGCCACGGGACAGAAGGAAACACCATATATTTT.

The rearrangement uses TRBV19 and TRBJ1-1; possible D gene TRBD1, 6 bases. The V end lost 5 bases, the J end lost 4 bases, and 11 bases lay between the germline ends. Germline CDR1 and CDR2: LNHDA and SQIVND (reference sequence). The CDR3 is made up of 13 amino acids. In nucleotides, the CDR3 is TGTGCCAGTAGTCCGGGACAAGGCACTGAAGCTTTCTTT. This translates into CASSPGQGTEAFF.